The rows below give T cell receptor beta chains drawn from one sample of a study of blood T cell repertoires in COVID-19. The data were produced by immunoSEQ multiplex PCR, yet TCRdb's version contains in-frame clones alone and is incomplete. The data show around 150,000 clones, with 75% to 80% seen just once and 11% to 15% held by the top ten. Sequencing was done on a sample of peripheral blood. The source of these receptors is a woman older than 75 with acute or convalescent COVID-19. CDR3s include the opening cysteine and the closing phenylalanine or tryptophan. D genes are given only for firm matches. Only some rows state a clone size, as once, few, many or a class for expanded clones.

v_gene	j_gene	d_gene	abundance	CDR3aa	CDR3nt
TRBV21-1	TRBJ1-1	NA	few	CASSKVRTGGASVTEAFF	TGTGCCAGCAGCAAAGTCAGGACAGGGGGCGCGTCGGTCACTGAAGCTTTCTTT
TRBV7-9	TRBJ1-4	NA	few	CASNPGGSNEKLFF	TGTGCCAGCAATCCGGGGGGCTCTAATGAAAAACTGTTTTTT
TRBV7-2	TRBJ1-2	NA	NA	CASSPPPLSSYGYTF	TGTGCCAGCAGCCCCCCCCCACTCTCAAGCTATGGCTACACCTTC
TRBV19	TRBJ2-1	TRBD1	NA	CASSTGGTGGNEQFF	TGTGCCAGTAGTACCGGGGGGACAGGGGGCAATGAGCAGTTCTTC
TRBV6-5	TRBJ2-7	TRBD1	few	CASGDRGIYEQYF	TGTGCCAGCGGGGACAGGGGGATCTACGAGCAGTACTTC
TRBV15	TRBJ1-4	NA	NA	CATSRDEAGAEKLFF	TGTGCCACCAGCAGAGATGAGGCAGGGGCCGAAAAACTGTTTTTT
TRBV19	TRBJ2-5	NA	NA	CASSKTWETQYF	TGTGCCAGTAGTAAAACTTGGGAGACCCAGTACTTC
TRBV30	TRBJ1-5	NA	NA	CAWSVAGTNQPQHF	TGTGCCTGGAGTGTTGCGGGAACTAATCAGCCCCAGCATTTT
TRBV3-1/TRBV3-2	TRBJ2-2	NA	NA	CASSQGQGAGELFF	TGTGCCAGCAGCCAAGGCCAAGGGGCCGGGGAGCTGTTTTTT
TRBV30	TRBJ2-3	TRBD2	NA	CAWEASGGAWFGTDTQYF	TGTGCCTGGGAAGCTAGCGGGGGGGCCTGGTTTGGCACAGATACGCAGTATTTT
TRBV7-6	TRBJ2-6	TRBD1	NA	CASSGHRGQSGANVLTF	TGTGCCAGCAGCGGCCACAGGGGTCAATCTGGGGCCAACGTCCTGACTTTC
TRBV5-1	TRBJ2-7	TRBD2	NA	CASSSRYGAGGEQYF	TGCGCCAGCAGCTCCCGTTATGGAGCGGGGGGGGAGCAGTACTTC
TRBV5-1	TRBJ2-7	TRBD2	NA	CASSPTSGVRYEQYF	TGCGCCAGCAGCCCGACTAGCGGGGTTCGTTACGAGCAGTACTTC
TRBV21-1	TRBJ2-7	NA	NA	CASSKSGGPAGEQYF	TGTGCCAGCAGCAAGTCGGGGGGCCCCGCTGGAGAGCAGTACTTC
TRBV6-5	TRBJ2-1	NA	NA	CASKAGPNEQFF	TGTGCCAGCAAAGCGGGCCCCAATGAGCAGTTCTTC
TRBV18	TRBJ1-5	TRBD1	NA	CASSPGTGGLQPQHF	TGTGCCAGCTCACCAGGGACAGGGGGCCTTCAGCCCCAGCATTTT
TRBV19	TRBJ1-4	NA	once	CATPARPGNEKLFF	TGTGCCACCCCTGCCCGGCCAGGGAATGAAAAACTGTTTTTT
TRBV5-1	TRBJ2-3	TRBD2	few	CASSLGVSGSTDTQYF	TGCGCCAGCAGCTTGGGTGTTAGCGGGAGCACAGATACGCAGTATTTT
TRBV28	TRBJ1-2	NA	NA	CASSVGRGNYGYTF	TGTGCCAGCAGTGTGGGGCGAGGTAACTATGGCTACACCTTC
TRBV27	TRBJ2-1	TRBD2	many	CASSPTGRGSAYNEQFF	TGTGCCAGCAGTCCGACGGGGCGGGGGAGCGCCTACAATGAGCAGTTCTTC
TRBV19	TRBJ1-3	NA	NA	CASGNTGRSDTIYF	TGTGCCAGCGGGAATACAGGGAGATCGGACACCATATATTTT
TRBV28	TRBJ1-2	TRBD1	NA	CASRSTGTGNYGYTF	TGTGCCAGCAGATCTACCGGGACAGGGAACTATGGCTACACCTTC
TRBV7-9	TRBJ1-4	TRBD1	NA	CASSLRAGGTEKLFF	TGTGCCAGCAGCTTACGAGCAGGGGGCACGGAAAAACTGTTTTTT
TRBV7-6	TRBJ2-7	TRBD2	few	CASSSARTSFSYEQYF	TGTGCCAGCAGCTCTGCTAGGACTAGTTTTTCCTACGAGCAGTACTTC
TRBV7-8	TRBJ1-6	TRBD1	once	CASSQDRGYSPLHF	TGTGCCAGCAGCCAGGACAGGGGTTATTCACCCCTCCACTTT
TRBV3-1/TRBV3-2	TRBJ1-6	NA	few	CASSQNYRDIGAHSPLHF	TGTGCCAGCAGCCAAAATTACAGGGACATTGGAGCCCATTCACCCCTCCACTTT
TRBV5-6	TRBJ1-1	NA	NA	CASSLNGMNTEAFF	TGTGCCAGCAGCTTGAACGGTATGAACACTGAAGCTTTCTTT
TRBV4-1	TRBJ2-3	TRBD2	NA	CASSQVASGYTQYF	TGCGCCAGCAGCCAAGTCGCTAGCGGATATACGCAGTATTTT
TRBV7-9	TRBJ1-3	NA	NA	CAHGRNSRSGNTIYF	TGTGCCCATGGGAGGAACTCCCGCTCTGGAAACACCATATATTTT
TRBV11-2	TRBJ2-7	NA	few	CASSSIRTVYEQYF	TGTGCCAGCAGCTCCATCCGGACAGTCTACGAGCAGTACTTC
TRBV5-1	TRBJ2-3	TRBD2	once	CASIPLAGGDGTQYF	TGCGCCAGCATCCCACTAGCGGGGGGGGACGGTACGCAGTATTTT
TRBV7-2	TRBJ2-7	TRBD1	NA	CASSLDGTGGFEQYF	TGTGCCAGCAGCTTAGATGGGACAGGGGGCTTCGAGCAGTACTTC
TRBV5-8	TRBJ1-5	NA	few	CASSLRRTRGSTQHF	TGTGCCAGCAGCTTGAGAAGGACCCGCGGGTCGACCCAGCATTTT
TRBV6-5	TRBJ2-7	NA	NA	CASRPTGRSYEQYF	TGTGCCAGCCGCCCGACAGGGAGGTCCTACGAGCAGTACTTC
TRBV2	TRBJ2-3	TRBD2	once	CASRASGSSGDTQYF	TGTGCCAGCAGGGCTAGCGGGAGTAGTGGAGATACGCAGTATTTT
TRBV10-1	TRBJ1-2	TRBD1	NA	CAVSTGQNYGYTF	TGCGCCGTTTCCACGGGACAGAACTATGGCTACACCTTC
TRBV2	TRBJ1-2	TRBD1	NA	CASSGTGTGSYTF	TGTGCCAGCAGCGGCACCGGGACAGGGAGCTACACCTTC
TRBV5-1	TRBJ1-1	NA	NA	CASSLVPQSMNTEAFF	TGCGCCAGCAGCTTGGTACCCCAAAGCATGAACACTGAAGCTTTCTTT
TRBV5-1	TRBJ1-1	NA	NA	CASSLIGANTEAFF	TGCGCCAGCAGCTTGATTGGGGCGAACACTGAAGCTTTCTTT
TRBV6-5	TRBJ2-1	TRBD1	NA	CASSSGQASAEQFF	TGTGCCAGCAGTTCCGGACAGGCGTCGGCGGAGCAGTTCTTC
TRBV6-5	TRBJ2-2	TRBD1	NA	CASSEPGQMTGELFF	TGTGCCAGCAGCGAGCCGGGACAGATGACCGGGGAGCTGTTTTTT
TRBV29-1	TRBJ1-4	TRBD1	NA	CSVGDRGPSGKLFF	TGCAGCGTTGGGGACAGGGGGCCGTCGGGAAAACTGTTTTTT
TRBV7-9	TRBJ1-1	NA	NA	CASSVGQNTEAFF	TGTGCCAGCAGCGTTGGGCAGAACACTGAAGCTTTCTTT
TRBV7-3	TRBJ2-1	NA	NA	CASSLWGDRYNEQFF	TGTGCCAGCAGCCTCTGGGGGGACCGCTACAATGAGCAGTTCTTC
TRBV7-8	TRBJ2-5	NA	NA	CASSPRGETQYF	TGTGCCAGCAGCCCTAGAGGAGAGACCCAGTACTTC
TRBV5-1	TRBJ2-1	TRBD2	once	CASSLGSPSGRTYNEQFF	TGCGCCAGCAGCTTGGGGTCGCCTAGCGGGAGAACCTACAATGAGCAGTTCTTC
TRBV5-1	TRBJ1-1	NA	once	CASSLQVSTEAFF	TGCGCCAGCAGCTTACAGGTGAGCACTGAAGCTTTCTTT
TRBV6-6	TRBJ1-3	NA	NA	CASSYSRGNTIYF	TGTGCCAGCAGTTACTCGAGAGGAAACACCATATATTTT
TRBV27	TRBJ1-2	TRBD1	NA	CASSLQAPNRGFRYGYTF	TGTGCCAGCAGCCTTCAGGCCCCCAACAGGGGATTCCGTTATGGCTACACCTTC
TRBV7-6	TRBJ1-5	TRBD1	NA	CASSLGPPTGGHNQPQHF	TGTGCCAGCAGCTTAGGCCCCCCGACAGGGGGGCACAATCAGCCCCAGCATTTT
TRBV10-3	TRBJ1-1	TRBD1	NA	CAISESDRRTEAFF	TGTGCCATCAGTGAGTCGGACAGGCGCACTGAAGCTTTCTTT
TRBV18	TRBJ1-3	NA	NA	CASSPPQGTSGNTIYF	TGTGCCAGCTCACCACCGCAGGGGACCTCTGGAAACACCATATATTTT
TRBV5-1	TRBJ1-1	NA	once	CASKLGDPNTEAFF	TGCGCCAGCAAATTGGGAGACCCGAACACTGAAGCTTTCTTT
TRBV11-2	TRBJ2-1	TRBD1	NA	CASSLFTGDYNEQFF	TGTGCCAGCAGCTTATTCACAGGGGACTACAATGAGCAGTTCTTC
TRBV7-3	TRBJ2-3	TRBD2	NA	CASSFLAGGLDTQYF	TGTGCCAGCAGCTTTTTAGCGGGAGGGTTAGATACGCAGTATTTT